This T cell receptor (beta chain) was found in a study of blood T cell repertoires in COVID-19. Background on the study: The United States, Italy and Spain were the sources of the acute and convalescent COVID-19 samples. PBMCs, B-cell-depleted T cells, or T cells were the source of the cDNA or gDNA that made up the material.

Seattle enrolled patients during active infection and tracked them longitudinally. Worth noting for this clone: This sample includes further DNA sequences coding for the same CDR3.

Original analysis: How many nucleated cells were present was estimated from reference gene primer amplification. Profiling relied on immunoSEQ multiplex PCR, and the TCRdb table lists in-frame clones only, not all of them. That table gives V, J and clone size, and the DNA gave D and trimming. Of fewer than 700,000 clones in the sample, about 89% were seen once. The V end was cut by 3 bases, the J end by 7 bases, with 13 bases between. The CDR3 spans 14 residues. Germline V lookup: CDR1 LGHNA, CDR2 YNFKEQ. Sequencing was carried out using peripheral blood. This chain links TRBV4-2 with TRBJ1-5, with no clear D. The TCR was taken from a woman in her forties or fifties with COVID-19, enrolled during active disease. CDR3: CASSQEEGNQPQHF. CDR3 coding DNA: TGTGCCAGCAGCCAGGAGGAAGGGAACCAGCCCCAGCATTTT.